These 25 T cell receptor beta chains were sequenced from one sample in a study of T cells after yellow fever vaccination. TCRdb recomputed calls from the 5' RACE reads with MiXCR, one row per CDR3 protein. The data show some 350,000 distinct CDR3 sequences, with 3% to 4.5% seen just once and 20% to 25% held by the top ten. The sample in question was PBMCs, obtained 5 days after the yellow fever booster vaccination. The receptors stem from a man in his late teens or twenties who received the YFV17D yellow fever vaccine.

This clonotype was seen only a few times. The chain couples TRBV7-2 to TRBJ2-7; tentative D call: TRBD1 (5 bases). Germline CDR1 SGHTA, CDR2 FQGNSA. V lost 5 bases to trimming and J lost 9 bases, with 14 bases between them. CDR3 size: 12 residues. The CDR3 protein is CASSVTRQRQYF. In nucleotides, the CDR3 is TGTGCCAGCAGCGTAACCCGACAGAGGCAGTACTTC.

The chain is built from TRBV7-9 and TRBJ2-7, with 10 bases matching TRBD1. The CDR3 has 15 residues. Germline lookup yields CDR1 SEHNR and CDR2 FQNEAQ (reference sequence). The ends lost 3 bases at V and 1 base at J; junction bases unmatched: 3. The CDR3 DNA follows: TGTGCCAGCAGCTTCTGGACAGGGGGTTCCTACGAGCAGTACTTC. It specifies CASSFWTGGSYEQYF.

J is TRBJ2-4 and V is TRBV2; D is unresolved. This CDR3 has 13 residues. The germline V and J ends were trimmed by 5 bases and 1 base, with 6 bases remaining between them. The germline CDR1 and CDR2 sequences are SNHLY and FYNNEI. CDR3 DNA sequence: TGTGCCAGCAGTAGCAACGCCAAAAACATTCAGTACTTC. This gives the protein CASSSNAKNIQYF.

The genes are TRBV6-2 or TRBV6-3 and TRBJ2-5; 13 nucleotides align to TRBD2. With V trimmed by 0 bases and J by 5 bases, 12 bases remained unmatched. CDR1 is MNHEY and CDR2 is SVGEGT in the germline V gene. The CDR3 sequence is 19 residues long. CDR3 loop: CASSYSTLTSGGPGETQYF. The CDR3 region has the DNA TGTGCCAGCAGTTACTCAACCCTGACTAGCGGGGGGCCAGGGGAGACCCAGTACTTC.

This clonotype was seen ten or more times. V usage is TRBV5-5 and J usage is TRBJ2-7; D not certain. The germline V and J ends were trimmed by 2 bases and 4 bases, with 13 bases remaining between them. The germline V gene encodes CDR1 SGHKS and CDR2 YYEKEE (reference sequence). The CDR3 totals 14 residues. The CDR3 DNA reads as TGTGCCAGCAGCTTTGAAGACTCTCCTTACGAGCAGTACTTC. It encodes CASSFEDSPYEQYF.

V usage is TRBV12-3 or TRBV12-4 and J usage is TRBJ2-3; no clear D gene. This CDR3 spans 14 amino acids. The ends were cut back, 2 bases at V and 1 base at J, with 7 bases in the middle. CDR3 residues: CASSLLSGTDTQYF. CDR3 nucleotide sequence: TGTGCCAGCAGTTTACTCTCAGGCACAGATACGCAGTATTTT.

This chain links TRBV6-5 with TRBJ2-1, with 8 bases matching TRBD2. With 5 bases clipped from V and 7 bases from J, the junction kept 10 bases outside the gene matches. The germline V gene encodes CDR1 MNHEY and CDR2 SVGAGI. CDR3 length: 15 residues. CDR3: CASSPRGGRGNEQFF. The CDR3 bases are TGTGCCAGCAGTCCCCGGGGGGGCCGGGGGAATGAGCAGTTCTTC.

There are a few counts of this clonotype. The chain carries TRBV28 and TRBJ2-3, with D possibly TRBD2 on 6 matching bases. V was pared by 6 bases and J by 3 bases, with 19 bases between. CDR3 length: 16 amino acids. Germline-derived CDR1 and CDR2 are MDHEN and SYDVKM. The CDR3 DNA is TGTGCCAGCAGCGTGACTAGTCTGGGGTCTACAGATACGCAGTATTTT. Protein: CASSVTSLGSTDTQYF.

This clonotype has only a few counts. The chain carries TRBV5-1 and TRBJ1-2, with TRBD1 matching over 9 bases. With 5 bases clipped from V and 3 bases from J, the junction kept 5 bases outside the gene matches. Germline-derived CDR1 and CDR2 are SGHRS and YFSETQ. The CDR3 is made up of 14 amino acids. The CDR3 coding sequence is TGCGCCAGCAGTGGACAGGGGCGCGACTATGGCTACACCTTC. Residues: CASSGQGRDYGYTF. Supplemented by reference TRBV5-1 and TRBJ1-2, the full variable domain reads KAGVTQTPRYLIKTRGQQVTLSCSPISGHRSVSWYQQTPGQGLQFLFEYFSETQRNKGNFPGRFSGRQFSNSRSEMNVSTLELGDSALYLCASSGQGRDYGYTFGSGTRLTVV.

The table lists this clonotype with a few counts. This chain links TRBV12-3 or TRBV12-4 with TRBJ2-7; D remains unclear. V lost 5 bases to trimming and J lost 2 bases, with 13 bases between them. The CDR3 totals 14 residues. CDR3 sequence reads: CASSASVSPYEQYV. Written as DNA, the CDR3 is TGTGCCAGCAGTGCGTCGGTCTCCCCCTACGAGCAGTACGTC.

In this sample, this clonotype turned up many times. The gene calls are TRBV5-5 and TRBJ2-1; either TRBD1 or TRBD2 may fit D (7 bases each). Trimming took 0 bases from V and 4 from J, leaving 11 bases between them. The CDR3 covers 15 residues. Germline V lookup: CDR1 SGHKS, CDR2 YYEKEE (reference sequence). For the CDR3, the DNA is TGTGCCAGCAGCTTGGCGCAGGGGGGGTACAATGAGCAGTTCTTC. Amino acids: CASSLAQGGYNEQFF.

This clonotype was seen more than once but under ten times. CDR3 sequence: CAITPGTNGENEQFF. As DNA, the CDR3 is TGTGCCATCACCCCCGGGACAAACGGGGAGAATGAGCAGTTCTTC. J is TRBJ2-1 and V is TRBV10-3, with D possibly matching TRBD1 (6 bases). Deletions cut 7 bases from V and 7 bases from J, with 20 bases between. Germline V gene lookup returns CDR1 ENHRY and CDR2 SYGVKD. This CDR3 region has 15 residues.

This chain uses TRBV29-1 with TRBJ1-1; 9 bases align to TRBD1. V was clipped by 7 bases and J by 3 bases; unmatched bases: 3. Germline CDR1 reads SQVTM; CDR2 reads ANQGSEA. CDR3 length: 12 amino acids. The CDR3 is CSAGQGHTEAFF. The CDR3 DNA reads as TGCAGCGCCGGACAGGGGCACACTGAAGCTTTCTTT.

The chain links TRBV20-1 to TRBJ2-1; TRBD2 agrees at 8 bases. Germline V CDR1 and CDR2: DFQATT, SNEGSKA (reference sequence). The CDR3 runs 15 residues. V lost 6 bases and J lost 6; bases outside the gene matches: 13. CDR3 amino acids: CSAKSGTSDFNEQFF. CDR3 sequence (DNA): TGCAGTGCCAAATCCGGGACTAGTGACTTCAATGAGCAGTTCTTC.

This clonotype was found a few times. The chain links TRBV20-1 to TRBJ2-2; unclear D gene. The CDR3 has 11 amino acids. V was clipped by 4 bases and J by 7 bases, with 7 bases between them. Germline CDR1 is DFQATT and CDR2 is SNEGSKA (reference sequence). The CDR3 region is CSAKLVGELFF. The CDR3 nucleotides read TGCAGTGCTAAACTTGTCGGGGAGCTGTTTTTT.

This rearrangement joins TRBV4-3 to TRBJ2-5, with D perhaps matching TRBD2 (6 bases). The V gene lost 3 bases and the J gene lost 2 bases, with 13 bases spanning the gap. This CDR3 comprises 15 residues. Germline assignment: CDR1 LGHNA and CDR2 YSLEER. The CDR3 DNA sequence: TGCGCCAGCAGCCAGGCCGAGCGGGTACAAGAGACCCAGTACTTC. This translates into CASSQAERVQETQYF.

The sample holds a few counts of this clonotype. The CDR3 region is CASSPTVTLNQPQHF. The CDR3, as DNA: TGTGCCAGCAGCCCGACAGTAACCCTGAATCAGCCCCAGCATTTT. V gene TRBV12-3 or TRBV12-4 combines with J gene TRBJ1-5; D might be TRBD1 (5 bases). The V and J ends lost 6 bases and 4 bases respectively, with 16 bases between them. The CDR3 spans 15 residues.

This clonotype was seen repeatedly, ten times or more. This CDR3 reads CASSPVSGEVEQFF. CDR3 bases: TGTGCCAGCTCACCCGTCAGCGGGGAAGTTGAGCAGTTCTTC. The rearrangement uses TRBV18 and TRBJ2-1; 7 nucleotides agree with TRBD2. The J segment lost 9 bases and the V segment lost 3 bases, leaving 8 bases of the junction unmatched. CDR1 is KGHSH, CDR2 LQKENI, per germline. This CDR3 has 14 residues.

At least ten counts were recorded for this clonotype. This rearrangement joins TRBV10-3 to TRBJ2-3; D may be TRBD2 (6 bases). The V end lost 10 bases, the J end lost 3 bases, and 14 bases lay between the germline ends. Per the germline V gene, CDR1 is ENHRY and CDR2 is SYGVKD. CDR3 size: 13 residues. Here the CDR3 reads CATHPGRTDTQYF. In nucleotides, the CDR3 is TGTGCCACCCACCCAGGGAGGACAGATACGCAGTATTTT.

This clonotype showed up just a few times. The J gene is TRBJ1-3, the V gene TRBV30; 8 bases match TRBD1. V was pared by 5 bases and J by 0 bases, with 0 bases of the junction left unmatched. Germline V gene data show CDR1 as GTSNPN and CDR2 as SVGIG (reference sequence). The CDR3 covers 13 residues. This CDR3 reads CAWQGASGNTIYF. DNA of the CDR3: TGTGCCTGGCAGGGGGCCTCTGGAAACACCATATATTTT.

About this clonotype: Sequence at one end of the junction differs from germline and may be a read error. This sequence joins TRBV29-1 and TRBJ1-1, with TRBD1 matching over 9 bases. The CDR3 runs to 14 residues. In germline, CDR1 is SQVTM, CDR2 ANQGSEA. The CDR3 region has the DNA TGCAGCGTTGCGGTTGTACCCGACCGGGACAGGGCCTTTTTC. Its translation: CSVAVVPDRDRAFF.

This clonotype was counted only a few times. The CDR3 loop reads CSARPATSGGSTDTQYF. The CDR3 DNA reads as TGCAGTGCCCGACCGGCGACTAGCGGGGGGAGCACAGATACGCAGTATTTT. V is TRBV20-1 and J is TRBJ2-3; 13 bases map to TRBD2. This CDR3 is 17 amino acids long. Germline V lookup: CDR1 DFQATT, CDR2 SNEGSKA (reference sequence). V shed 6 bases and J 0 bases; nucleotides not matched to a gene: 9.

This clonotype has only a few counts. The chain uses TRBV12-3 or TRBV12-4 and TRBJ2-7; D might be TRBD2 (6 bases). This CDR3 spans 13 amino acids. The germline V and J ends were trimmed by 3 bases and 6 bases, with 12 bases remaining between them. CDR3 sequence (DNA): TGTGCCAGCAGTTTGGAGACTAGGGGCGAGCAGTACTTC. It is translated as CASSLETRGEQYF.

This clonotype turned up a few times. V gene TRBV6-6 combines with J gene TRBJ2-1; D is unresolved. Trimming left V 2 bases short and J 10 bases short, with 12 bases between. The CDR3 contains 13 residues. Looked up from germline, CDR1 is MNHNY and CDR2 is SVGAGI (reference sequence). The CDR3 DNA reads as TGTGCCAGCAGTTACCTGGACCCTGCGGAGCAGTTCTTC. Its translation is CASSYLDPAEQFF.

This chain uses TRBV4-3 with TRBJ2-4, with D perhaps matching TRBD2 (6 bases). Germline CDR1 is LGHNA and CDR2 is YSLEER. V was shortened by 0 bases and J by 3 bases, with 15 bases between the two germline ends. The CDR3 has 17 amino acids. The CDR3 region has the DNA TGCGCCAGCAGCCAAGATAGTGGCCGGGGGAGCAAAAACATTCAGTACTTC. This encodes CASSQDSGRGSKNIQYF.